One sample yielded the 11 T cell receptor beta chains listed below, sequenced in a study of blood T cell repertoires in COVID-19. Assay: immunoSEQ multiplex PCR; the TCRdb copy retains only in-frame clones and omits some. Of just over 650,000 clones in the sample, about 90% were seen once. What was sequenced was peripheral blood. All receptors come from a woman younger than 35 with acute or convalescent COVID-19.

The V call is TRBV7-8, the J call TRBJ2-1; 10 positions match TRBD2. The V segment lost 2 bases and the J segment 7 bases; nucleotides outside the gene matches: 11. The CDR3 totals 17 residues. Germline assignment: CDR1 SGHVS and CDR2 FQNEAQ. CDR3 bases: TGTGCCAGCAGCTTAAGTCGGCGGCTAGCGGGGGTAAATGAGCAGTTCTTC. Protein product: CASSLSRRLAGVNEQFF.

The chain couples TRBV7-9 to TRBJ2-5, with 8 bases aligning to TRBD2. The CDR3 sequence is 14 residues long. CDR1 SEHNR and CDR2 FQNEAQ come from the germline V gene (reference sequence). V dropped 5 bases and J dropped 5; count of bases not matched to a gene: 7. CDR3 in amino acids: CASSPGGVMETQYF. As DNA, the CDR3 is TGTGCCAGCAGCCCGGGGGGGGTCATGGAGACCCAGTACTTC.

V and J are TRBV2 and TRBJ2-3; D perhaps matches TRBD1 (5 bases). Germline V gene sequence: CDR1 SNHLY, CDR2 FYNNEI. V was trimmed by 8 bases and J by 3 bases, leaving 15 bases between them. The CDR3 is made up of 14 amino acids. CDR3 residues: CASRKGIQTDTQYF. The CDR3 nucleotides read TGTGCCAGCCGCAAGGGGATACAGACAGATACGCAGTATTTT.

The chain combines TRBV3-1 (or the pseudogene TRBV3-2) with TRBJ2-4; possible D gene TRBD1, 6 bases. With 4 bases removed from V and 9 bases from J, the gap between germline ends came to 10 bases. Germline CDR1 reads LGHDT; CDR2 reads YNNKEL (reference sequence). The CDR3 contains 12 residues. The CDR3 DNA sequence: TGTGCCAGCAGCCCACAGGGTGGCATTCAGTACTTC. The encoded protein is CASSPQGGIQYF.

This rearrangement joins TRBV25-1 to TRBJ1-6; D is possibly TRBD1 (5 bases). The CDR3 is made up of 15 amino acids. Germline V gene lookup returns CDR1 MGHDK and CDR2 SYGVNS. The V and J ends lost 3 bases and 9 bases respectively, with 15 bases between them. Here the CDR3 reads CASSDQERRGSPLHF. The DNA of the CDR3 is TGTGCCAGCAGTGACCAGGAGCGGAGGGGTTCACCCCTCCACTTT.

The chain couples TRBV7-9 to TRBJ1-4, with D unresolved. The CDR3 has 13 residues. Per the germline V gene, CDR1 is SEHNR and CDR2 is FQNEAQ (reference sequence). Trimming shortened V by 3 bases and J by 8 bases, and 10 bases separated the two germline ends. The CDR3 protein is CASSLRAPEKLFF. Written as DNA, the CDR3 is TGTGCCAGCAGCTTGAGGGCCCCCGAAAAACTGTTTTTT.

This clone showed up just once. The rearrangement links TRBV19 to TRBJ1-1, with unresolved D. Germline V gives CDR1 LNHDA, CDR2 SQIVND (reference sequence). This CDR3 is built from 13 residues. V was shortened by 1 base and J by 6 bases, with 9 bases between the two germline ends. In DNA, the CDR3 is TGTGCCAGTAGTATAGGGCCCAGGCCTGAAGCTTTCTTT. Its translation: CASSIGPRPEAFF.

This chain links TRBV4-2 with TRBJ1-1, with a possible D match to TRBD1 (5 bases). The CDR3 extends over 16 amino acids. V gave up 1 base and J gave up 0 bases, with 12 bases separating them. Germline loops: CDR1 LGHNA, CDR2 YNFKEQ. This chain's CDR3 is CASSQAFRDLNTEAFF. CDR3 coding DNA: TGTGCCAGCAGCCAAGCGTTCCGGGACTTGAACACTGAAGCTTTCTTT.

CDR3 residues: CASSLKRFDAFF. The CDR3 DNA follows: TGTGCCAGCAGCTTAAAGAGGTTTGACGCTTTCTTT. V and J are TRBV5-6 and TRBJ1-1; D remains ambiguous. Per the germline V gene, CDR1 is SGHDT and CDR2 is YYEEEE. There are 12 residues in the CDR3. Deletions cut 2 bases from V and 11 bases from J, with 13 bases between.

The gene calls are TRBV2 and TRBJ1-4; TRBD1 agrees at 8 bases. Unmatched junction bases numbered 6, after V lost 11 bases and J lost 4 bases. Germline CDR1 is SNHLY and CDR2 is FYNNEI. CDR3 length: 13 amino acids. The CDR3 protein is CAQDRANNEKLFF. The CDR3 DNA sequence: TGTGCCCAGGACAGGGCTAATAATGAAAAACTGTTTTTT.

The chain is built from TRBV29-1 and TRBJ2-7; tentatively, D is TRBD1 (6 bases). Trimming left V 7 bases short and J 4 bases short, with 11 bases between. CDR3 length equals 11 residues. Germline V gene lookup returns CDR1 SQVTM and CDR2 ANQGSEA. CDR3 bases: TGCAGCGCCCGAAGGGGGTACGAGCAGTACTTC. This translates into CSARRGYEQYF.